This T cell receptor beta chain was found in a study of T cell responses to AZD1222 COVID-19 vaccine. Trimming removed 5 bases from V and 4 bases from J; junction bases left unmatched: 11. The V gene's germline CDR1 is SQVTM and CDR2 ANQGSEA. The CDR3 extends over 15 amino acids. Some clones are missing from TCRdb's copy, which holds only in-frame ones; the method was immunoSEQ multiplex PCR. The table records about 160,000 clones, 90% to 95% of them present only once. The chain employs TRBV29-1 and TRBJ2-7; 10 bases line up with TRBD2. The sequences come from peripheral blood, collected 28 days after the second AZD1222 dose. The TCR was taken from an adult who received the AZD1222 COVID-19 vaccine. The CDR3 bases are TGCAGCGTTCTAGGCCCGGGACTAGCGACGTACGAGCAGTACTTC. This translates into CSVLGPGLATYEQYF.